Listed here are 7 T cell receptor beta chains from one sample, sequenced in a study of T-cell memory formation after mild COVID-19. One entry per CDR3 protein, called by TCRdb with MiXCR from the 5' RACE reads. The sample contains about 400,000 distinct CDR3 sequences, less than 25% of which appear only once. The sequenced sample was PBMCs or a T cell subset sorted from them (not recorded which). The origin of the receptors is an adult woman who had mild COVID-19 (a few samples of this study predate the infection). Cell type and time point are not known.

This clonotype was counted between two and nine times. The chain uses TRBV4-1 and TRBJ2-2, with TRBD1 matching 12 bases. V lost 4 bases and J lost 7; bases outside the gene matches: 10. Germline assignment: CDR1 MGHRA and CDR2 YSYEKL. The CDR3 is made up of 17 amino acids. This chain's CDR3 is CASSLTRDRGRYGELFF. The CDR3 nucleotides are TGCGCCAGCAGCCTAACCCGGGACAGGGGGCGCTACGGGGAGCTGTTTTTT.

A few counts support this clonotype. This chain connects TRBV11-2 to TRBJ1-2, with TRBD1 identical over 8 bases. CDR3 size: 15 residues. Germline CDR1 and CDR2: SGHAT and FQNNGV. The junction had 4 bases not matched to a gene; V was cut back by 0 bases and J by 4 bases. CDR3 nucleotide sequence: TGTGCCAGCAGCTTAGATCCCACAGGGGGCTATGGCTACACCTTC. Amino acids: CASSLDPTGGYGYTF.

The chain joins TRBV18 to TRBJ1-2, with 7 bases lining up with TRBD1. The germline gives CDR1 KGHSH, CDR2 LQKENI. This CDR3 is 14 amino acids long. V lost 4 bases, J lost 6 bases, and 8 bases stayed unmatched. CDR3 in amino acids: CASSRLKGGDGYTF. As DNA, the CDR3 is TGTGCCAGCTCACGACTCAAAGGGGGCGATGGCTACACCTTC.

This clonotype has a handful of counts. The CDR3 protein is CASAYPRTGSSYEQYF. The CDR3, as DNA: TGCGCCAGCGCATACCCACGGACAGGAAGCTCCTACGAGCAGTACTTC. The chain carries TRBV5-1 and TRBJ2-7, with 7 bases identical to TRBD1. CDR3 length: 16 residues. The V segment lost 7 bases and the J segment 0 bases; nucleotides outside the gene matches: 13. Germline V gene sequence: CDR1 SGHRS, CDR2 YFSETQ. The variable domain in full, completed from reference TRBV5-1 and TRBJ2-7, reads KAGVTQTPRYLIKTRGQQVTLSCSPISGHRSVSWYQQTPGQGLQFLFEYFSETQRNKGNFPGRFSGRQFSNSRSEMNVSTLELGDSALYLCASAYPRTGSSYEQYFGPGTRLTVT.

J is TRBJ2-1 and V is TRBV11-2, with TRBD2 matching over 15 bases. The CDR3 covers 16 residues. The germline gives CDR1 SGHAT, CDR2 FQNNGV. The V segment lost 5 bases and the J segment 8 bases; nucleotides outside the gene matches: 7. The CDR3 spells CASSTWTSGRAHEQFF. CDR3 DNA: TGTGCCAGCAGCACTTGGACTAGCGGGAGGGCCCATGAGCAGTTCTTC.

This chain joins TRBV27 and TRBJ2-2, with TRBD2 as a possible D gene (5 bases). V lost 0 bases, J lost 11 bases, and 10 bases lay in between. The CDR3 loop spans 13 amino acids. Germline-derived CDR1 and CDR2 are MNHEY and SMNVEV (reference sequence). This chain's CDR3 is CASSLSEGFELFF. CDR3 nucleotide sequence: TGTGCCAGCAGTTTATCCGAGGGCTTTGAGCTGTTTTTT.

The rearrangement joins TRBV20-1 to TRBJ1-1; TRBD1 might be the D (6 bases). V lost 4 bases to trimming and J lost 7 bases, with 13 bases between them. CDR1 DFQATT and CDR2 SNEGSKA come from the germline V gene (reference sequence). The CDR3 runs 12 residues. This CDR3 reads CSAKKGGNEAFF. In DNA form, the CDR3 reads TGCAGTGCTAAAAAGGGGGGGAATGAAGCTTTCTTT.